Listed below are T cell receptor beta chains from one sample, sequenced in a study of beta chain features in type 1 diabetes. Assay: immunoSEQ multiplex PCR; the TCRdb copy retains only in-frame clones and omits some. The table includes 600,000 to 750,000 clones, approximately 13% detected once. The sequenced sample was naive CD4+ T cells from blood. Source of these receptors: a man in his thirties or forties with type 1 diabetes. Each CDR3 is given without its conserved first and last residue. The size entry is marked missing in some rows and otherwise reads once, few, many or a size class.

abundance | v_gene | len | CDR3aa
. | TRBV4-3 | 11 | ASSQGTKNEQF
. | TRBV25-1 | 11 | ASSDAGIGGYT
. | TRBV30 | 12 | AWTRGGSNQPQH
few | TRBV7-7 | 10 | ASSSAGETQY
. | TRBV9 | 13 | ASSVEQGAWNEQF
. | TRBV19 | 12 | ASSGGAGPREQY
. | TRBV27 | 13 | ASSLYLSQFYEQY
. | TRBV20-1 | 9 | SASPLDTQY
. | TRBV29-1 | 12 | SVEGLAGRDEQF
few | TRBV30 | 14 | AWNEGRLRVTGELF